A single sample is the source of the 4 T cell receptor beta chains below, sequenced in a study of beta chain features in type 1 diabetes (dated by TCRdb to 2017 to 2018). Preparation of the library involved the immunoSEQ multiplex PCR assay. The entire amount of isolated RNA was reverse transcribed using the High Capacity cDNA Reverse Transcription Kit, so the sequenced TCRB transcripts were expressed ones. Drawn from immuneACCESS, this table holds only the in-frame rearrangements with V and J called that TCRdb kept. Clones are partly lost; checked studies trace under half to an unresolved V gene and leave the rest unexplained. This sample lists 250,000 to 350,000 clones; 9.5% to 12% were detected once. About 0.014% of the sample lies in the top ten. Sequenced: naive CD4+ T cells from blood. Reading the label with the study, this specimen's cell subset or site is: true naive CD4+ T cells. The receptors derive from a woman in her twenties or thirties in good health.

Only a few counts were recorded for this clone. The rearrangement links TRBV7-2 to TRBJ2-3, with 7 bases matching TRBD2. The CDR3 covers 14 residues. Germline lookup yields CDR1 SGHTA and CDR2 FQGNSA. V dropped 7 bases and J dropped 4; count of bases not matched to a gene: 8. CDR3: CASTRAGVADTQYF. DNA for the CDR3: TGTGCCAGCACTAGGGCGGGAGTGGCAGATACGCAGTATTTT.

The gene calls are TRBV30 and TRBJ1-5, with 10 positions matching TRBD1. The CDR3 covers 16 residues. Trimming at V came to 3 bases and at J to 4 bases, leaving 9 bases not matched to a gene. Germline assignment: CDR1 GTSNPN and CDR2 SVGIG (reference sequence). The CDR3 region is CAWSTLGDRGNQPQHF. As DNA, the CDR3 is TGTGCCTGGAGCACTCTTGGGGACAGGGGTAATCAGCCCCAGCATTTT. The full variable domain, completed using reference TRBV30 and TRBJ1-5, is SQTIHQWPATLVQPVGSPLSLECTVEGTSNPNLYWYRQAAGRGLQLLFYSVGIGQISSEVPQNLSASRPQDRQFILSSKKLLLSDSGFYLCAWSTLGDRGNQPQHFGDGTRLSIL.

This rearrangement joins TRBV5-4 to TRBJ2-6; D uncertain. The CDR3 spans 14 residues. Between the trimmed V and J ends, which lost 4 bases and 1 base, there was a span of 6 bases. Germline CDR1 SGHNT, CDR2 YYREEE (reference sequence). This CDR3 reads CASSPTSGANVLTF. Here the CDR3 DNA reads TGTGCCAGCAGCCCCACATCTGGGGCCAACGTCCTGACTTTC.

The chain uses TRBV9 and TRBJ1-1; D remains unclear. From germline, CDR1 is SGDLS and CDR2 YYNGEE. This CDR3 contains 14 residues. Trimming left V 0 bases short and J 4 bases short, with 10 bases between. CDR3 sequence: CASSVASVPTEAFF. The CDR3 DNA reads as TGTGCCAGCAGCGTAGCGTCTGTTCCCACTGAAGCTTTCTTT.